This passage covers 16 T cell receptor beta chains from one sample sequenced in a study of cytomegalovirus exposure and HLA in healthy donors. PCR employed 60 Vbeta and 13 Jbeta primers. TCRdb keeps only in-frame clones here, not all; method: immunoSEQ multiplex PCR. The data show under 150,000 clones, approximately 80% seen once. What was sequenced was PBMCs. These receptors came from a girl aged 2-10 years in good health and CMV-seronegative.

The chain has TRBV10-1 and TRBJ2-3; D might be TRBD2 (6 bases). V lost 5 bases, J lost 2 bases, and 20 bases lay in between. Looked up from germline, CDR1 is WNHNN and CDR2 is SYGVQD (reference sequence). The CDR3 runs 17 residues. The CDR3: CASSPVDSGPLTDTQYF. The CDR3 region has the DNA TGCGCCAGCAGTCCGGTCGATAGCGGACCTCTCACAGATACGCAGTATTTT.

V usage is TRBV5-5 and J usage is TRBJ2-7, with D perhaps matching TRBD1 (5 bases). The CDR3 loop spans 14 amino acids. CDR1 SGHKS and CDR2 YYEKEE come from the germline V gene (reference sequence). V lost 1 base and J lost 4, with 12 bases in between. The CDR3 DNA is TGTGCCAGCAGCTTGTCCAGGGCCGGTTACGAGCAGTACTTC. Translating it yields CASSLSRAGYEQYF. The full variable domain, its missing parts supplied by reference TRBV5-5 and TRBJ2-7, is DAGVTQSPTHLIKTRGQQVTLRCSPISGHKSVSWYQQVLGQGPQFIFQYYEKEERGRGNFPDRFSARQFPNYSSELNVNALLLGDSALYLCASSLSRAGYEQYFGPGTRLTVT.

This clone was counted between two and nine times. The chain combines TRBV6-5 with TRBJ2-7; 9 nucleotides agree with TRBD1. Per the germline V gene, CDR1 is MNHEY and CDR2 is SVGAGI. Trimming took 6 bases from V and 5 from J; bases not matched to a gene: 5. This CDR3 contains 13 residues. In nucleotides, the CDR3 is TGTGCCAGCAGAGGACAGGGGCGCCACGAGCAGTACTTC. It codes for CASRGQGRHEQYF.

The gene calls are TRBV19 and TRBJ2-1, with 7 bases that match TRBD2. This CDR3 is 15 amino acids long. V dropped 8 bases and J dropped 0; count of bases not matched to a gene: 7. CDR1 and CDR2 from the germline V gene are LNHDA and SQIVND (reference sequence). This chain's CDR3 is CASHMGGSSYNEQFF. The CDR3 coding sequence is TGTGCCAGTCATATGGGAGGGTCCTCCTACAATGAGCAGTTCTTC.

V gene TRBV28 combines with J gene TRBJ2-4; D perhaps matches TRBD1 (6 bases). V lost 6 bases and J 9 bases, leaving 15 bases between the germline ends. There are 13 residues in the CDR3. The germline V gene has CDR1 MDHEN and CDR2 SYDVKM. DNA of the CDR3: TGTGCCAGCAGGGGGCTTTTAGGGGGCATTCAGTACTTC. It translates to CASRGLLGGIQYF.

V gene TRBV5-1 combines with J gene TRBJ2-3; 9 positions agree with TRBD2. Germline V gives CDR1 SGHRS, CDR2 YFSETQ. The V gene end was trimmed by 3 bases and the J gene end by 1 base; junction bases not matched to a gene: 12. CDR3 length: 18 amino acids. CDR3 sequence reads: CASSWIYTTSGGTDTQYF. CDR3 in DNA: TGCGCCAGCAGCTGGATATATACGACTAGCGGAGGCACAGATACGCAGTATTTT.

The J gene is TRBJ2-7, the V gene TRBV25-1; D is unclear. V was pared by 2 bases and J by 6 bases, with 14 bases between. The germline CDR1 and CDR2 sequences are MGHDK and SYGVNS. The CDR3 is 14 amino acids. This chain's CDR3 is CASSEEEVMGEQYF. The CDR3 DNA sequence: TGTGCCAGCAGTGAAGAGGAAGTAATGGGCGAGCAGTACTTC.

V gene TRBV29-1 combines with J gene TRBJ1-2, with TRBD1 as a possible D gene (6 bases). The CDR3 has 13 amino acids. The V end lost 6 bases, the J end lost 0 bases, and 11 bases lay between the germline ends. Germline-derived CDR1 and CDR2 are SQVTM and ANQGSEA. The CDR3 DNA reads TGCAGCGTCCGGGGGGCCTCTAACTATGGCTACACCTTC. It is translated as CSVRGASNYGYTF.

This clone was recorded only once. The chain recombines TRBV2 with TRBJ2-1, with 10 bases identical to TRBD2. The length of the CDR3 is 15 residues. V lost 3 bases and J lost 7; bases outside the gene matches: 6. Germline V lookup: CDR1 SNHLY, CDR2 FYNNEI. DNA for the CDR3: TGTGCCAGCAGTGACGAGCGGGAGGGGCCGAATGAGCAGTTCTTC. Protein: CASSDEREGPNEQFF.

V and J are TRBV5-1 and TRBJ1-1; 9 bases align to TRBD1. The germline V gene has CDR1 SGHRS and CDR2 YFSETQ. Trimming at V came to 6 bases and at J to 1 base, leaving 7 bases not matched to a gene. The CDR3 contains 15 residues. The CDR3 region is CASTRTGASNTEAFF. The CDR3 DNA reads TGCGCCAGCACTCGGACAGGGGCGTCGAACACTGAAGCTTTCTTT.

The chain links TRBV10-3 to TRBJ1-2; D might be TRBD1 (5 bases). CDR3 length equals 15 residues. Germline V gives CDR1 ENHRY, CDR2 SYGVKD. Trimming pared 3 bases from V and 0 bases from J, leaving 11 bases between. CDR3 nucleotide sequence: TGTGCCATCAGTGACTGGGGCGGAGCTAACTATGGCTACACCTTC. Protein: CAISDWGGANYGYTF.

Only one count was recorded for this clone. The gene calls are TRBV9 and TRBJ2-1, with 11 positions matching TRBD2. The length of the CDR3 is 17 residues. The V segment lost 0 bases and the J segment 10 bases; nucleotides outside the gene matches: 12. Germline V gene data show CDR1 as SGDLS and CDR2 as YYNGEE. The CDR3 DNA follows: TGTGCCAGCAGCGTAGCAGGTAGCGGGAGGGCCCTCAAGGAGCAGTTCTTC. Its translation: CASSVAGSGRALKEQFF.

The V call is TRBV19, the J call TRBJ2-7; D is possibly TRBD2 (6 bases). The germline V gene encodes CDR1 LNHDA and CDR2 SQIVND (reference sequence). Trimming removed 1 base at V and 2 bases at J, with 12 bases between. This CDR3 comprises 15 residues. The CDR3 is CASSIGAGTAYEQYF. CDR3 DNA: TGTGCCAGTAGTATAGGAGCCGGGACTGCCTACGAGCAGTACTTC.

V usage is TRBV28 and J usage is TRBJ2-7; 7 bases line up with TRBD2. CDR3 length: 18 amino acids. After removal of 5 bases from V and 4 bases from J, the junction contained 20 bases not matched to a gene. Germline V CDR1 and CDR2: MDHEN, SYDVKM. The CDR3 DNA reads as TGTGCCAGCAGTAGCGGACCGGGACTACGCCTGCTAAAATACGAGCAGTACTTC. It codes for CASSSGPGLRLLKYEQYF. Full variable domain (remainder filled in from reference TRBV28 and TRBJ2-7): DVKVTQSSRYLVKRTGEKVFLECVQDMDHENMFWYRQDPGLGLRLIYFSYDVKMKEKGDIPEGYSVSREKKERFSLILESASTNQTSMYLCASSSGPGLRLLKYEQYFGPGTRLTVT.

This clone has more than one count but fewer than ten. The chain carries TRBV29-1 and TRBJ1-2, with 7 bases identical to TRBD1. Trimming removed 2 bases from V and 4 bases from J; junction bases left unmatched: 4. CDR1 SQVTM and CDR2 ANQGSEA come from the germline V gene. There are 13 residues in the CDR3. CDR3: CSVEKDRLYGYTF. In nucleotides, the CDR3 is TGCAGCGTTGAAAAGGACAGGCTCTATGGCTACACCTTC. The variable domain in full, completed from reference TRBV29-1 and TRBJ1-2, reads SAVISQKPSRDICQRGTSLTIQCQVDSQVTMMFWYRQQPGQSLTLIATANQGSEATYESGFVIDKFPISRPNLTFSTLTVSNMSPEDSSIYLCSVEKDRLYGYTFGSGTRLTVV.

The chain uses TRBV9 and TRBJ2-1, with 8 bases identical to TRBD1. V gave up 4 bases and J gave up 0 bases; unmatched junction bases: 6. The CDR3 has 16 amino acids. The germline V gene has CDR1 SGDLS and CDR2 YYNGEE. CDR3 loop: CASSLRTGSSYNEQFF. The CDR3 coding sequence is TGTGCCAGCAGCCTACGGACAGGGAGCTCCTACAATGAGCAGTTCTTC.